Presented here are 5 T cell receptor beta chains from one specimen sequenced in a study of post-analysis software for immune sequencing data. Regarding the study as a whole: Patients carried a handful of TRBV segments more frequently than controls did, and TRBV5-6, TRBV5-1 and TRBV20-1 were among them.

Prepared TCR beta cDNA libraries contained unique molecular identifiers. TCRdb called the PCR reads again in MiXCR, with one record for every CDR3 protein. This table has around 700,000 distinct CDR3 sequences, more than 50% appearing once. Their recognized antigens are unknown. The specimen was blood. The receptors come from a girl aged 2 to 9 with multiple sclerosis.

The chain links TRBV24-1 to TRBJ1-5, with 7 nucleotides matching TRBD1. The V gene end was trimmed by 3 bases and the J gene end by 7 bases; junction bases not matched to a gene: 5. This CDR3 comprises 14 residues. Germline V gene sequence: CDR1 KGHDR, CDR2 SFDVKD. CDR3 nucleotides: TGTGCCACCAGTGATAATCAGGGGGAACAGCCCCAGCATTTT. This codes for CATSDNQGEQPQHF.

This chain connects TRBV6-2 or TRBV6-3 to TRBJ2-5, with D possibly matching TRBD1 (5 bases). CDR1 is MNHEY and CDR2 is SVGEGT in the germline V gene. The CDR3 loop spans 14 amino acids. Trimming stripped 2 bases from V and 3 bases from J, with 10 bases between. The CDR3 sequence: CASSYQWTKETQYF. The CDR3 DNA is TGTGCCAGCAGTTACCAGTGGACAAAAGAGACCCAGTACTTC.

The chain combines TRBV29-1 with TRBJ1-3, with D maybe TRBD1 (5 bases). The V gene lost 2 bases and the J gene lost 0 bases, with 14 bases spanning the gap. The CDR3 contains 16 residues. Looked up from germline, CDR1 is SQVTM and CDR2 is ANQGSEA. This chain's CDR3 is CSVELRGESSGNTIYF. In DNA form, the CDR3 reads TGCAGCGTTGAATTAAGGGGCGAGAGCTCTGGAAACACCATATATTTT.

The chain combines TRBV21-1 with TRBJ2-1; no check of the table's D call, TRBD1, against the DNA was made. TRBV21-1 is an annotated pseudogene. The CDR3 covers 16 residues. The CDR3, as DNA: TGTGCCAGCAGCCCGGATGACCGGGGGATTCGCTATGAGCAGTTCTTC. It specifies CASSPDDRGIRYEQFF.

V is TRBV6-6 and J is TRBJ2-7, with a tentative D call TRBD2 (6 bases). Per germline, CDR1 MNHNY and CDR2 SVGAGI (reference sequence). V lost 2 bases, J lost 4 bases, and 12 bases lay in between. This CDR3 contains 14 residues. The CDR3 sequence is CASSYRGKEYEQYF. The CDR3 DNA follows: TGTGCCAGCAGTTACCGCGGGAAAGAGTACGAGCAGTACTTC.